This T cell receptor beta chain came from a study of blood T cell repertoires in COVID-19. Study-level information: Spain, Italy and the United States supplied samples that represented acute and convalescent COVID-19. Nucleic acid was either cDNA or gDNA, and it came from T cells, B-cell-depleted T cells, or PBMCs.

How the authors handled the data: Reference gene primer amplification yielded estimated nucleated cell counts. Here immunoSEQ multiplex PCR was the method, and the copy in TCRdb shows in-frame clones only, minus some. The V and J calls and clone size are taken from that table; D and trimming were inferred from the DNA. Seen here are around 130,000 clones, 84% observed once, and the top ten hold about 8%. Per germline, CDR1 SSHAT and CDR2 FNYEAQ (reference sequence). The CDR3 runs to 16 residues. Regarding this clone: Compared with germline, one end of the junction differs, possibly owing to a read error.

The sample comprised peripheral blood. The sequence was collected from a human donor in a cohort sampled during active COVID-19. This chain joins TRBV7-7 and TRBJ2-6; 8 nucleotides align to TRBD1. The DNA of the CDR3 is TGTGCTAGCAGCCCGGACAGGGCCCCTGGGGCCAACGTCCTGACTTTC. Protein product: CASSPDRAPGANVLTF.